This TCR beta chain was sequenced for a study of blood T cells in healthy people across ages. General study points: Donor CMV status was unknown, possibly confounding expanded clonotype changes.

The CDR3 has 15 residues. Trimming removed 5 bases at V and 2 bases at J, with 16 bases between. Germline V gene sequence: CDR1 MNHEY, CDR2 SMNVEV (reference sequence). Isolation yielded PBMCs, at least 6 million per sample, in every case. Remarks on this clonotype: What it binds is not known.

Primed by a sample-barcoded 5' primer and a J-beta primer mix, a second PCR proceeded for about 7 to 11 cycles. Each CDR3 protein gets one entry after TCRdb re-called the 5' RACE reads with MiXCR. This table has about 900,000 distinct CDR3 sequences, about 48% appearing once. Sequenced input: blood. This clonotype was sampled from a man in his thirties or forties in good health. V and J are TRBV27 and TRBJ2-7; possibly TRBD1 for D (6 bases). The CDR3 bases are TGTGCCAGCAGTCTCACAGGGATCCCTCCCTACGAGCAGTACTTC. Its protein product is CASSLTGIPPYEQYF.